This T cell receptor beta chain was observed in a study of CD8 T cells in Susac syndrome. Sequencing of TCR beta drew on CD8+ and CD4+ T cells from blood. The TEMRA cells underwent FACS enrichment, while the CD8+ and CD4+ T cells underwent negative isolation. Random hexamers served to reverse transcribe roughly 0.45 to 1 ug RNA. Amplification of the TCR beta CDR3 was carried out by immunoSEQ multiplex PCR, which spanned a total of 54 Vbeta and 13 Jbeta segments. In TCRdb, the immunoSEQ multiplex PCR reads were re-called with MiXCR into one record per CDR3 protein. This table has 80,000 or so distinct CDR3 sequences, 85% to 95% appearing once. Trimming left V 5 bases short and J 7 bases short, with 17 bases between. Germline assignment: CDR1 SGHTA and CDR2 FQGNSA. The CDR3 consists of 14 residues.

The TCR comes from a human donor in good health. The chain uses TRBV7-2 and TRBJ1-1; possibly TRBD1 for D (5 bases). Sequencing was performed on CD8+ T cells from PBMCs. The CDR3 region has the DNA TGTGCCAGCAGCCATATGGGGACCAGCGATGAAGCTTTCTTT. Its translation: CASSHMGTSDEAFF.